This T cell receptor (beta chain) was documented in a study of vaccination effects on CD4 cells after COVID-19. Whole-study context: Post-vaccine samples followed the second dose by a median of 72 days.

TCRdb's table, derived via immunoSEQ multiplex PCR, lists solely in-frame clones and lacks some. The repertoire has over 35,000 clones, over 65% of them found once; the top ten carry 3.6%. Worth noting for this clone: What it binds is not known.

Per the germline V gene, CDR1 is SQVTM and CDR2 is ANQGSEA. The CDR3 loop spans 14 amino acids. Deletions cut 1 base from V and 11 bases from J, with 18 bases between. CD4+ T cells were isolated after 10 days of culture. By PCR, the person was confirmed to have had SARS-CoV-2 infection between March and December 2020. Two doses of either BNT162b2 or mRNA-1273 were given to each participant. Each culture had half its medium swapped for IL-2 medium on days 3 and 7. This sample comprised CD4+ T cells from PBMCs cultured without peptide, obtained after COVID-19 vaccination. This chain connects TRBV29-1 to TRBJ2-1; D is undetermined. The TCR sequence derives from a human donor who had a prior SARS-CoV-2 infection. This chain's CDR3 is CSVEGKEFGAKQFF. The CDR3 nucleotides are TGCAGCGTTGAAGGGAAGGAATTTGGTGCCAAGCAGTTCTTC.